This entry lists 18 T cell receptor beta chains sequenced from one sample in a study of blood T cells in healthy people across ages. Combining a sample-barcoded 5' primer with a J-beta primer mix, a second PCR ran for roughly 6 to 12 cycles. TCRdb re-derived calls from the 5' RACE reads in MiXCR, one entry per CDR3 protein. Of roughly 1.9 million distinct CDR3 sequences listed, about two fifths were seen once; the top ten hold 23%. The sequenced sample was blood. The receptors here all came from a human donor in good health.

V and J are TRBV7-8 and TRBJ2-3; D is perhaps TRBD2 (6 bases). The CDR3 has 15 residues. Between the trimmed V and J ends, which lost 7 bases and 0 bases, there was a span of 14 bases. The germline gives CDR1 SGHVS, CDR2 FQNEAQ. The CDR3 region is CASKEGLSSTDTQYF. CDR3 coding DNA: TGTGCCAGCAAGGAGGGGCTCTCAAGCACAGATACGCAGTATTTT.

The V gene is TRBV15, the J gene TRBJ2-4; unclear D gene. This CDR3 is built from 15 residues. V dropped 0 bases and J dropped 1 base, with 7 bases sitting between them. The germline V gene has CDR1 LNHNV and CDR2 YYDKDF (reference sequence). The CDR3 sequence: CATSREFPAKNIQYF. CDR3 sequence (DNA): TGTGCCACCAGCAGAGAATTCCCCGCCAAAAACATTCAGTACTTC. Full variable domain (rest looked up from reference TRBV15 and TRBJ2-4): DAMVIQNPRYQVTQFGKPVTLSCSQTLNHNVMYWYQQKSSQAPKLLFHYYDKDFNNEADTPDNFQSRRPNTSFCFLDIRSPGLGDTAMYLCATSREFPAKNIQYFGAGTRLSVL.

In its sample, this clonotype was seen a few times. This chain links TRBV27 with TRBJ1-4; D is unresolved. Germline CDR1 is MNHEY and CDR2 is SMNVEV (reference sequence). Trimming stripped 2 bases from V and 10 bases from J, with 8 bases between. The CDR3 loop spans 12 amino acids. The CDR3 spells CASSLRGSKLFF. In DNA form, the CDR3 reads TGTGCCAGCAGTTTAAGAGGGTCAAAACTGTTTTTT.

The V call is TRBV5-1, the J call TRBJ1-4, with unresolved D. Trimming pared 2 bases from V and 10 bases from J, leaving 12 bases between. Per the germline V gene, CDR1 is SGHRS and CDR2 is YFSETQ. This CDR3 has 13 amino acids. CDR3 protein: CASSFNSGGKLFF. CDR3 nucleotide sequence: TGCGCCAGCAGCTTCAACAGCGGTGGAAAACTGTTTTTT. The full variable domain, with the rest looked up from reference TRBV5-1 and TRBJ1-4, is KAGVTQTPRYLIKTRGQQVTLSCSPISGHRSVSWYQQTPGQGLQFLFEYFSETQRNKGNFPGRFSGRQFSNSRSEMNVSTLELGDSALYLCASSFNSGGKLFFGSGTQLSVL.

The J gene is TRBJ1-1, the V gene TRBV12-3 or TRBV12-4, with D perhaps TRBD1 (5 bases). This CDR3 has 16 amino acids. Trimming left V 1 base short and J 6 bases short, with 18 bases between. CDR3 bases: TGTGCCAGCAGTTTAGATCCCGGACAAAGGGTACCTGAAGCTTTCTTT. Translating gives CASSLDPGQRVPEAFF.

The V and J genes are TRBV12-3 or TRBV12-4 and TRBJ1-2; D perhaps matches TRBD1 (6 bases). Trimming stripped 6 bases from V and 6 bases from J, with 17 bases between. The CDR3 has 14 residues. CDR3 in amino acids: CASRRVGQGNGYTF. Here the CDR3 DNA reads TGTGCCAGCAGGAGGGTGGGGCAGGGGAATGGCTACACCTTC.

This clonotype has more than one count but fewer than ten. This chain joins TRBV2 and TRBJ2-3; 11 bases match TRBD2. Trimming at V came to 8 bases and at J to 4 bases, leaving 5 bases not matched to a gene. This CDR3 is 14 amino acids long. Germline CDR1 SNHLY, CDR2 FYNNEI. Here the CDR3 DNA reads TGTGCCAGCTTAGCGGGGGGGGGCGCAGATACGCAGTATTTT. Its translation: CASLAGGGADTQYF.

The chain uses TRBV5-6 and TRBJ2-7; D possibly corresponds to TRBD1 (6 bases). The CDR3 loop spans 14 amino acids. Germline CDR1 reads SGHDT; CDR2 reads YYEEEE. V was shortened by 5 bases and J by 6 bases, with 18 bases between the two germline ends. CDR3 loop: CASSGTLGAGEQYF. CDR3 DNA: TGTGCCAGCAGTGGGACACTTGGGGCCGGCGAGCAGTACTTC. Full variable domain (outside the CDR3, taken from reference TRBV5-6 and TRBJ2-7): DAGVTQSPTHLIKTRGQQVTLRCSPKSGHDTVSWYQQALGQGPQFIFQYYEEEERQRGNFPDRFSGHQFPNYSSELNVNALLLGDSALYLCASSGTLGAGEQYFGPGTRLTVT.

The chain links TRBV20-1 to TRBJ2-3, with D unresolved. The germline V and J ends were trimmed by 6 bases and 2 bases, with 12 bases remaining between them. The CDR3 is 13 residues long. Per the germline V gene, CDR1 is DFQATT and CDR2 is SNEGSKA (reference sequence). CDR3 DNA: TGCAGTGCGGAAACAAGAGACACAGATACGCAGTATTTT. Translated: CSAETRDTDTQYF.

This clonotype was detected once. This chain links TRBV28 with TRBJ1-1; the D is unclear. The CDR3 runs 16 residues. V lost 5 bases to trimming and J lost 0 bases, with 16 bases between them. Per germline, CDR1 MDHEN and CDR2 SYDVKM. DNA for the CDR3: TGTGCCAGCAGTCTCGGCCGCCCTGGGGTGAACACTGAAGCTTTCTTT. Its protein is CASSLGRPGVNTEAFF.

This rearrangement joins TRBV10-3 to TRBJ2-1, with 7 positions matching TRBD2. The CDR3 length is 13 residues. CDR1 is ENHRY and CDR2 is SYGVKD in the germline V gene. J was trimmed by 8 bases and V by 5 bases; bases with no gene match: 6. In nucleotides, the CDR3 is TGTGCCATCAGTACTGGCGGGGGTTATGAGCAGTTCTTC. Protein: CAISTGGGYEQFF.

This chain links TRBV7-9 with TRBJ2-3; tentatively, D is TRBD2 (7 bases). The CDR3 is 17 residues long. Trimming took off 3 bases at V and 2 bases at J, with 18 bases between the two ends. Germline V lookup: CDR1 SEHNR, CDR2 FQNEAQ (reference sequence). DNA of the CDR3: TGTGCCAGCAGCTTTGGGGGGGCCCAAACTCTCACAGATACGCAGTATTTT. Translation gives CASSFGGAQTLTDTQYF.

Turning to this clonotype: Compared with germline, one end of the junction differs, possibly owing to a read error. The J gene is TRBJ1-2, the V gene TRBV29-1; 8 bases agree with TRBD1. CDR3 length: 15 amino acids. Germline CDR1 reads SQVTM; CDR2 reads ANQGSEA. CDR3 DNA sequence: TGCAGCGATGAAGATCTTGACAGGGGATTTCCTGGCTACACCTTC. It specifies CSDEDLDRGFPGYTF. The full variable domain, with the rest looked up from reference TRBV29-1 and TRBJ1-2, is SAVISQKPSRDICQRGTSLTIQCQVDSQVTMMFWYRQQPGQSLTLIATANQGSEATYESGFVIDKFPISRPNLTFSTLTVSNMSPEDSSIYLCSDEDLDRGFPGYTFGSGTRLTVV.

This chain connects TRBV20-1 to TRBJ2-1; the match to TRBD2 covers 8 bases. Germline values: CDR1 DFQATT, CDR2 SNEGSKA (reference sequence). J was trimmed by 0 bases and V by 5 bases; bases with no gene match: 9. The CDR3 is made up of 16 amino acids. The CDR3 loop is CSAGGAAGDSYNEQFF. The CDR3 bases are TGCAGTGCTGGGGGGGCAGCGGGGGACTCCTACAATGAGCAGTTCTTC.

The rearrangement uses TRBV29-1 and TRBJ1-4; TRBD1 might be the D (6 bases). V was pared by 6 bases and J by 5 bases, with 13 bases between. This CDR3 comprises 13 residues. From germline, CDR1 is SQVTM and CDR2 ANQGSEA. In nucleotides, the CDR3 is TGCAGCGTACACAGGGAGGGGAATGAAAAACTGTTTTTT. Protein: CSVHREGNEKLFF.

In its sample, this clonotype was seen many times. The chain joins TRBV5-1 to TRBJ2-6, with D maybe TRBD1 (5 bases). The CDR3 loop spans 15 amino acids. Deletions cut 4 bases from V and 0 bases from J, with 8 bases between. The germline CDR1 and CDR2 sequences are SGHRS and YFSETQ. The chain's CDR3 is CASSDQGSGANVLTF. In DNA, the CDR3 is TGCGCCAGCAGCGACCAGGGCTCTGGGGCCAACGTCCTGACTTTC.

The rearrangement uses TRBV4-1 and TRBJ1-5, with no clear D. The germline V and J ends were trimmed by 4 bases and 7 bases, with 14 bases remaining between them. This CDR3 comprises 14 residues. Germline CDR1 is MGHRA and CDR2 is YSYEKL. CDR3 protein: CASSLTRTQQPQHF. CDR3 nucleotide sequence: TGCGCCAGCAGCCTAACAAGGACGCAGCAGCCCCAGCATTTT.

The V gene is TRBV29-1, the J gene TRBJ1-1; possible D gene TRBD1, 6 bases. This CDR3 region has 12 residues. Germline-derived CDR1 and CDR2 are SQVTM and ANQGSEA. V lost 8 bases and J lost 0, with 10 bases in between. The CDR3 coding sequence is TGCAGCTTCGGACAGTTGAACACTGAAGCTTTCTTT. It yields the protein CSFGQLNTEAFF.